A selection of T cell receptor beta chains follows, all from one sample in a study of T cell responses to AZD1222 COVID-19 vaccine. Libraries were prepared by immunoSEQ multiplex PCR; TCRdb keeps only in-frame clonotypes and omits some of them. This sample has about 100,000 clones, with less than 90% found just once. The source was peripheral blood, collected on day 0 of AZD1222 vaccination. The receptors come from an adult in good health. CDR3s include the opening cysteine and the closing phenylalanine or tryptophan. The order of the fields is J gene, V gene, D gene, clone size, CDR3 protein, CDR3 DNA. The D gene is left open where the match is weak. The size field is filled for only some rows; it gives once, few, many or a size class.

>TRBJ2-7|TRBV7-9|TRBD2|NA
CASSLSAGGFYEQYF
TGTGCCAGCAGCTTATCTGCGGGGGGATTTTACGAGCAGTACTTC
>TRBJ1-5|TRBV6-2/TRBV6-3|TRBD1|NA
CASSYRGRIYQPQHF
TGTGCCAGCAGTTACAGGGGGCGGATCTATCAGCCCCAGCATTTT
>TRBJ2-3|TRBV27|NA|NA
CASSLNGPDTQYF
TGTGCCAGCAGTTTGAACGGCCCAGATACGCAGTATTTT
>TRBJ1-4|TRBV2|NA|NA
CASRSHWGANEKLFF
TGTGCCAGCAGGTCCCATTGGGGGGCTAATGAAAAACTGTTTTTT
>TRBJ2-2|TRBV5-4|TRBD2|NA
CASSLDPRESTGELFF
TGTGCCAGCAGCTTGGATCCGCGGGAGAGCACCGGGGAGCTGTTTTTT
>TRBJ1-2|TRBV5-1|TRBD1|NA
CASSRNRDRGTSNYGYTF
TGCGCCAGCAGCCGTAATCGGGACAGGGGGACTTCTAACTATGGCTACACCTTC
>TRBJ2-2|TRBV3-1/TRBV3-2|NA|NA
CASSQDLVAGELFF
TGTGCCAGCAGCCAAGATCTTGTGGCCGGGGAGCTGTTTTTT
>TRBJ2-7|TRBV5-1|NA|NA
CASSSGDTTYEQYF
TGCGCCAGCTCTTCTGGAGACACCACCTACGAGCAGTACTTC
>TRBJ1-3|TRBV7-9|NA|NA
CASSPIPGAGNTIYF
TGTGCCAGCAGCCCCATTCCCGGGGCTGGAAACACCATATATTTT
>TRBJ2-3|TRBV11-2|TRBD2|NA
CASSLPAGGRSTQYF
TGTGCCAGCAGCTTACCGGCGGGAGGGAGGAGTACGCAGTATTTT
>TRBJ2-1|TRBV11-2|TRBD2|NA
CASSSPRGRAPEQFF
TGTGCCAGCAGCTCACCTCGGGGGAGGGCCCCTGAGCAGTTCTTC
>TRBJ1-2|TRBV18|NA|once
CASSEQGGGYGYTF
TGTGCCAGCTCGGAACAGGGAGGGGGCTATGGCTACACCTTC
>TRBJ1-2|TRBV19|NA|few
CASTSGRLRYTF
TGTGCCAGTACCTCGGGCCGCCTGAGGTACACCTTC
>TRBJ1-4|TRBV27|NA|NA
CASSRQRHATTNEKLFF
TGTGCCAGCAGCCGACAAAGACACGCTACAACTAATGAAAAACTGTTTTTT
>TRBJ1-2|TRBV12-3/TRBV12-4|NA|NA
CASSSPQSYGYTF
TGTGCCAGCAGTTCCCCACAGAGCTATGGCTACACCTTC
>TRBJ2-1|TRBV7-2|TRBD2|NA
CASSQWYGGEQFF
TGTGCCAGCAGCCAGTGGTACGGGGGGGAGCAGTTCTTC
>TRBJ1-5|TRBV19|NA|NA
CASSIDPGGGNQPQHF
TGTGCCAGTAGTATAGACCCCGGAGGGGGTAATCAGCCCCAGCATTTT
>TRBJ2-7|TRBV5-1|TRBD1|NA
CASSLGIRTGSHEQYF
TGCGCCAGCAGCTTGGGGATTAGGACAGGGTCCCACGAGCAGTACTTC
>TRBJ1-2|TRBV11-2|NA|once
CASSRSQGGYTF
TGTGCCAGCAGCCGTAGTCAGGGTGGCTACACCTTC
>TRBJ2-1|TRBV10-3|TRBD2|once
CAISDYGRAGASYNEQFF
TGTGCCATCAGTGACTACGGGAGGGCCGGTGCCTCCTACAATGAGCAGTTCTTC
>TRBJ1-6|TRBV28|NA|NA
CASLKGGSYNSPLHF
TGTGCCAGCCTCAAGGGGGGCTCCTATAATTCACCCCTCCACTTT
>TRBJ1-1|TRBV19|TRBD1|NA
CASRKQTGGNTEAFF
TGTGCCAGTAGGAAGCAGACAGGGGGTAACACTGAAGCTTTCTTT
>TRBJ2-7|TRBV4-1|TRBD1|NA
CASSRSGTGPEQYF
TGCGCCAGCAGCCGATCCGGGACAGGGCCCGAGCAGTACTTC
>TRBJ2-3|TRBV6-5|NA|NA
CASSPPGDTQYF
TGTGCCAGCAGCCCCCCGGGGGATACGCAGTATTTT
>TRBJ2-5|TRBV20-1|NA|NA
CSASPVRETQYF
TGCAGTGCTAGTCCCGTCAGGGAGACCCAGTACTTC
>TRBJ2-7|TRBV2|NA|once
CASSEARFPQGAYEQYF
TGTGCCAGCAGTGAAGCGAGATTCCCACAGGGTGCCTACGAGCAGTACTTC
>TRBJ1-1|TRBV5-1|NA|NA
CASSLGGRKIGRLNTEAFF
TGCGCCAGCAGCTTGGGCGGTAGGAAGATAGGACGTTTGAACACTGAAGCTTTCTTT
>TRBJ1-2|TRBV6-5|NA|NA
CASTDNTYYGYTF
TGTGCCAGCACCGACAACACCTACTATGGCTACACCTTC